This T cell receptor (beta chain) derives from a study of Ad26.COV2.S vaccination and SARS-CoV-2 variants. Study information: Intramuscular Ad26.COV2.S doses were given once or twice, 56 days apart.

Note on this clone: Its specificity is unknown.

The treatment: around 19 received Ad26.COV2.S at low or high dose, single or two shots; about 5 received placebo; per-sample allocation not given. Day 63 following the first vaccine or placebo injection was when the samples were taken. In Boston, the donor was an adult between 18-55 years of age. The shot given was an Ad26 vector that makes Wuhan-strain SARS-CoV-2 spike. Produced via immunoSEQ multiplex PCR; TCRdb's table is partial and in-frame only. The table lists about 420,000 clones, 88% of them singletons. Study observations and caveats: Vaccine recipients posted higher spike-specific TCR breadth than their placebo counterparts.

V was cut by 2 bases and J by 2 bases, with 13 bases left in between. The CDR3 contains 15 residues. CDR1 and CDR2 (germline): SGDLS, YYNGEE. The V call is TRBV9, the J call TRBJ1-2; the D gene is possibly TRBD1 (6 bases). Here the sequenced sample was peripheral blood, taken in a trial of Ad26.COV2.S vaccine versus placebo. This clonotype originated in a person between 18 and 65 years old who received the Ad26.COV2.S COVID-19 vaccine or a placebo. This CDR3 reads CASSVSAGANYGYTF. The CDR3 DNA follows: TGTGCCAGCAGCGTCTCCGCAGGGGCGAACTATGGCTACACCTTC.